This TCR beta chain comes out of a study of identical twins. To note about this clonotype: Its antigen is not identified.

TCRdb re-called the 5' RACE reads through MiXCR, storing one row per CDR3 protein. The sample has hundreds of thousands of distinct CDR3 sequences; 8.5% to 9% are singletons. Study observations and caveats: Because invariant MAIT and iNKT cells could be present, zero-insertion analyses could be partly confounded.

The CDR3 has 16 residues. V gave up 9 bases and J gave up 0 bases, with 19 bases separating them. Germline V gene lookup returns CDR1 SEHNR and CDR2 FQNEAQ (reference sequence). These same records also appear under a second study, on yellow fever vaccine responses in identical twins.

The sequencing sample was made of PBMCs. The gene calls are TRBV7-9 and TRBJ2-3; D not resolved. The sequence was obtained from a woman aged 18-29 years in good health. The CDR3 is CASLAYPRSSTDTQYF. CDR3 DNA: TGTGCCAGTTTAGCTTATCCGCGGTCGAGCACAGATACGCAGTATTTT.